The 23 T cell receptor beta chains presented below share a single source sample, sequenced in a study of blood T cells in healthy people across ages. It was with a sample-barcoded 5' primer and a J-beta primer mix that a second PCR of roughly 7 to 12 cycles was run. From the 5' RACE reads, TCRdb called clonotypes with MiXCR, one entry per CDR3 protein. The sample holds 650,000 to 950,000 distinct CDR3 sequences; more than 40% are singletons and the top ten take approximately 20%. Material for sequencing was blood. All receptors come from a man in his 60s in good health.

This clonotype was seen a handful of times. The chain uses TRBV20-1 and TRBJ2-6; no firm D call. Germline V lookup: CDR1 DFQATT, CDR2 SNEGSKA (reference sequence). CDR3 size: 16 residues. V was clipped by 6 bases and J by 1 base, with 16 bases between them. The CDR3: CSATLGGLSGANVLTF. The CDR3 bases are TGCAGTGCCACCTTGGGCGGTTTGTCTGGGGCCAACGTCCTGACTTTC.

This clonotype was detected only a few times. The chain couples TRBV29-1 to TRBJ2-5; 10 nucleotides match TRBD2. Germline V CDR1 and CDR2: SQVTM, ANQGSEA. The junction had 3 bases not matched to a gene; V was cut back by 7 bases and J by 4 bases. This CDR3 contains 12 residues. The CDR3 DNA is TGCAGCGGAGCGGGGGGGGCAGAGACCCAGTACTTC. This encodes CSGAGGAETQYF. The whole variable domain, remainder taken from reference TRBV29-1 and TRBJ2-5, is SAVISQKPSRDICQRGTSLTIQCQVDSQVTMMFWYRQQPGQSLTLIATANQGSEATYESGFVIDKFPISRPNLTFSTLTVSNMSPEDSSIYLCSGAGGAETQYFGPGTRLLVL.

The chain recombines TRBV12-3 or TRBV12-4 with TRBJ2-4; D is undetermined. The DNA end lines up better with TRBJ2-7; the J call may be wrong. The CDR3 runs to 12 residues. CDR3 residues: CASSFVRDEQYF. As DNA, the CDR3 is TGTGCCAGCAGTTTTGTCAGAGACGAGCAGTACTTC.

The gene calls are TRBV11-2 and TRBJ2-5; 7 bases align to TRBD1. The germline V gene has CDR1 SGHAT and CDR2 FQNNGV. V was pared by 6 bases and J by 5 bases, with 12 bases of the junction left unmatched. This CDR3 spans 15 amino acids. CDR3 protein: CASSRTPGQFETQYF. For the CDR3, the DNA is TGTGCCAGCAGTCGCACACCGGGACAGTTTGAGACCCAGTACTTC.

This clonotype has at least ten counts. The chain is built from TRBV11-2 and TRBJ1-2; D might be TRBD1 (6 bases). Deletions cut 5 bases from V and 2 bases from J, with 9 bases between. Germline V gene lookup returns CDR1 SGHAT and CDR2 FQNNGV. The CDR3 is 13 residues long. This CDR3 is CASSITGNYGYTF. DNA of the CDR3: TGTGCCAGCAGCATAACAGGGAACTATGGCTACACCTTC.

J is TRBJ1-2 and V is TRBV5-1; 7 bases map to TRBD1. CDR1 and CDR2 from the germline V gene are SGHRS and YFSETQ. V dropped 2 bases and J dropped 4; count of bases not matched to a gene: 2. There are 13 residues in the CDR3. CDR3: CASSLQGRYGYTF. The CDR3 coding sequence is TGCGCCAGCAGCTTACAGGGGCGCTATGGCTACACCTTC. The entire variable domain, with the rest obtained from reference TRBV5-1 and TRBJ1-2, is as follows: KAGVTQTPRYLIKTRGQQVTLSCSPISGHRSVSWYQQTPGQGLQFLFEYFSETQRNKGNFPGRFSGRQFSNSRSEMNVSTLELGDSALYLCASSLQGRYGYTFGSGTRLTVV.

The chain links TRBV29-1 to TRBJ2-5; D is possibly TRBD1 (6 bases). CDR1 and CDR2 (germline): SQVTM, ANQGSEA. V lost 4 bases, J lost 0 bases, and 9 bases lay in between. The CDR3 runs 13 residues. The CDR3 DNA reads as TGCAGCGTTGCGGGACAATACCAAGAGACCCAGTACTTC. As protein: CSVAGQYQETQYF.

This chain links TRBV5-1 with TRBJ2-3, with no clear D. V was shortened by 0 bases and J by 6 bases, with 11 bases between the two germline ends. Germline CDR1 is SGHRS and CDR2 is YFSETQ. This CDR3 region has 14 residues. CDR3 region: CASSLVGISDTQYF. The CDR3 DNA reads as TGCGCCAGCAGCTTGGTGGGTATATCGGATACGCAGTATTTT.

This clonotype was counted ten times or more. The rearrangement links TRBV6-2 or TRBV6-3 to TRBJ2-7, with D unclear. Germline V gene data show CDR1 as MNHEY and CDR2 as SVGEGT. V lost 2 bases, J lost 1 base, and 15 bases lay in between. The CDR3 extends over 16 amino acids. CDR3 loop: CASSYNVQSNSYEQYF. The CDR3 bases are TGTGCCAGCAGTTACAATGTACAGTCAAATTCCTACGAGCAGTACTTC.

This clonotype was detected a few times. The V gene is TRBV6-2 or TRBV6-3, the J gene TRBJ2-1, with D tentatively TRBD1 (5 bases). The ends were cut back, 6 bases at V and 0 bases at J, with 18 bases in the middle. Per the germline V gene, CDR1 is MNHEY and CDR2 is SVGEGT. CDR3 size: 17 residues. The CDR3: CASSLPTGSSSYNEQFF. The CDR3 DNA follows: TGTGCCAGCAGCCTCCCCACAGGTTCAAGCTCCTACAATGAGCAGTTCTTC.

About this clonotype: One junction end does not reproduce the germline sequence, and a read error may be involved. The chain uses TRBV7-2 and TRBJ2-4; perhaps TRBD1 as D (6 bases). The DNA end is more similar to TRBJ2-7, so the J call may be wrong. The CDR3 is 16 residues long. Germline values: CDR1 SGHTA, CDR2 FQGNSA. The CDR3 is CVSSDEQGRITYEQYF. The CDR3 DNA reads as TGTGTCAGCAGCGACGAACAGGGCAGGATTACCTACGAGCAGTACTTC.

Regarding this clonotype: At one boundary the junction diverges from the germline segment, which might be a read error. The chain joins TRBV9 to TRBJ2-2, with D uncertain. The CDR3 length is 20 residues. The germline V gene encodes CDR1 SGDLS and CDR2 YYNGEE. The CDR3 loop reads CASSEIRTAKIEPNIGELFF. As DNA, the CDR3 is TGTGCCAGCAGTGAGATCCGGACGGCTAAGATAGAACCGAACATCGGGGAGCTGTTTTTT.

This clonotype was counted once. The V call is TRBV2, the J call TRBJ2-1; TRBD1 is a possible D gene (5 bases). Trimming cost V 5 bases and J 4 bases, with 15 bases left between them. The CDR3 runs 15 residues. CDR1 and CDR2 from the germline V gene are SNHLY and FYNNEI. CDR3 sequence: CASSFSGKRYNEQFF. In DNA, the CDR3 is TGTGCCAGCAGTTTCTCAGGGAAGAGGTACAATGAGCAGTTCTTC.

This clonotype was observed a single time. CDR3 coding DNA: TGTGCCAGCACCCGACAGACCTATGGCTACACCTTC. This sequence encodes CASTRQTYGYTF. This rearrangement joins TRBV28 to TRBJ1-2, with a weak D call TRBD1 (5 bases). V dropped 7 bases and J dropped 4 bases, with 10 bases sitting between them. The CDR3 consists of 12 residues. Germline CDR1 and CDR2: MDHEN and SYDVKM.

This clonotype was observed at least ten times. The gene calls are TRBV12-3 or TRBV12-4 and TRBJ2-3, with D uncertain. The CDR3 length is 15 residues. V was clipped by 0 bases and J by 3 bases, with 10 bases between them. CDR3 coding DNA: TGTGCCAGCAGTTTAGCGCACCACTCTACAGATACGCAGTATTTT. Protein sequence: CASSLAHHSTDTQYF.

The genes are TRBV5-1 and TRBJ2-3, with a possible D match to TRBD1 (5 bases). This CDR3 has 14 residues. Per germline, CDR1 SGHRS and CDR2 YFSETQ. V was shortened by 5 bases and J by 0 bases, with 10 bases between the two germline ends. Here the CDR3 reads CASRDTLSTDTQYF. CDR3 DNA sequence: TGCGCCAGCAGGGACACCCTCAGCACAGATACGCAGTATTTT.

The CDR3, as DNA: TGTGCCAGCAGCCCTGGACTAGCGGGAGTTCCCTACGAGCAGTACTTC. This translates into CASSPGLAGVPYEQYF. The chain carries TRBV28 and TRBJ2-4; 13 bases align to TRBD2. The J call could be wrong; TRBJ2-7 is a better fit for the DNA end. Germline V CDR1 and CDR2: MDHEN, SYDVKM. The CDR3 covers 16 residues.

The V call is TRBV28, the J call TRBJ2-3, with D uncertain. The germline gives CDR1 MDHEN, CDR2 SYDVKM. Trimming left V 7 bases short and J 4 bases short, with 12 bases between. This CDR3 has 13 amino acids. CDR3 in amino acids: CASTSLESDTQYF. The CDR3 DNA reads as TGTGCCAGCACCTCTCTAGAGTCAGATACGCAGTATTTT.

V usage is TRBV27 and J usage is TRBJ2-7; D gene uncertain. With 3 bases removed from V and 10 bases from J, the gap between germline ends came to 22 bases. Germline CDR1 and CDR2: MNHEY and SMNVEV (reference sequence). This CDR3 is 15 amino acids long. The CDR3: CASSFLRSSQESQYF. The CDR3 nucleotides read TGTGCCAGCAGTTTCCTCCGATCAAGTCAAGAGTCCCAGTACTTC.

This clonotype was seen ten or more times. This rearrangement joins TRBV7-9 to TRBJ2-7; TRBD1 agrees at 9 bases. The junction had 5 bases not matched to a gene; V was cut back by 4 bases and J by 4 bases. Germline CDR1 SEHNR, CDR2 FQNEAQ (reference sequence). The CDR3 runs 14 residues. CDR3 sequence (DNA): TGTGCCAGCAGCTCCGGGGACAGGGATTACGAGCAGTACTTC. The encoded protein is CASSSGDRDYEQYF.

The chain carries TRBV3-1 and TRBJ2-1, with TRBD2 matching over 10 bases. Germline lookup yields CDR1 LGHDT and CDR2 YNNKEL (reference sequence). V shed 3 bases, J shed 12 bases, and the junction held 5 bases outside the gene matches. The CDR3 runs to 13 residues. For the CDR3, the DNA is TGTGCCAGCAGCCAGGTACTAGCGGGGACGCAGTTCTTC. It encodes CASSQVLAGTQFF.

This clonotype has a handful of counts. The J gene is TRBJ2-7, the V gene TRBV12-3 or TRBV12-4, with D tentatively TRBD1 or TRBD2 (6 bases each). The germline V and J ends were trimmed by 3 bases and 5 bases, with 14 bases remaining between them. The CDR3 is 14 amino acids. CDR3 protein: CASSFSGGLDEQYF. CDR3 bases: TGTGCCAGCAGTTTTTCTGGGGGGCTAGACGAGCAGTACTTC.

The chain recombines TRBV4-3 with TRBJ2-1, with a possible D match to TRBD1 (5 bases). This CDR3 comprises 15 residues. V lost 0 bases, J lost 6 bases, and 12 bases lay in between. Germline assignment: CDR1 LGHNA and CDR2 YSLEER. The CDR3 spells CASSQDVTASNEQFF. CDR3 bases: TGCGCCAGCAGCCAAGATGTGACAGCGAGCAATGAGCAGTTCTTC.